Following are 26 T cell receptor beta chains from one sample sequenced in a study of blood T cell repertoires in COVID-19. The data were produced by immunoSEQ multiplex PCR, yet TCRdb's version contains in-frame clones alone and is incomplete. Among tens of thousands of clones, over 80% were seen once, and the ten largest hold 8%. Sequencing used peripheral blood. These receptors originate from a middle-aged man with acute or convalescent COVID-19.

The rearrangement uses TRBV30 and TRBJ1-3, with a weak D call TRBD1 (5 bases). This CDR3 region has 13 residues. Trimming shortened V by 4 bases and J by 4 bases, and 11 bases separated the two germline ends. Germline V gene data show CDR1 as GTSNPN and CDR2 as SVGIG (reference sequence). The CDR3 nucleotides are TGTGCCTGGACGCGGGGGGGAGGAAACACCATATATTTT. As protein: CAWTRGGGNTIYF. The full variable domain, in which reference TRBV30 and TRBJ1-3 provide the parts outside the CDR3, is SQTIHQWPATLVQPVGSPLSLECTVEGTSNPNLYWYRQAAGRGLQLLFYSVGIGQISSEVPQNLSASRPQDRQFILSSKKLLLSDSGFYLCAWTRGGGNTIYFGEGSWLTVV.

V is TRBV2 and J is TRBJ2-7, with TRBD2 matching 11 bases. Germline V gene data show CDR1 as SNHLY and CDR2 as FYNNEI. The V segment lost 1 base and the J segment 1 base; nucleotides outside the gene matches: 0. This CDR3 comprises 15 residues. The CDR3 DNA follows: TGTGCCAGCAGTGAAGGGACTAGCGGGTCCTACGAGCAGTACTTC. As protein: CASSEGTSGSYEQYF.

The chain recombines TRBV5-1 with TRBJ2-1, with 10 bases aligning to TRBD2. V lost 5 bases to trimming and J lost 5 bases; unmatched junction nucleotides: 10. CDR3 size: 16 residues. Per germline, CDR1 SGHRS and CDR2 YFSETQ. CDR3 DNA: TGCGCCAGCAGTCAATCCGGGACTAGCGTCAACAATGAGCAGTTCTTC. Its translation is CASSQSGTSVNNEQFF.

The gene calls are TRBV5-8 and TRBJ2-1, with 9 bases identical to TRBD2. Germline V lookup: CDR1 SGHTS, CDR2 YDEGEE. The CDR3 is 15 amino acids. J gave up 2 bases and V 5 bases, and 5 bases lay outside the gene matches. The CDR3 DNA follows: TGTGCCAGCAGTCCTAGCGGGGCTCCCTACAATGAGCAGTTCTTC. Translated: CASSPSGAPYNEQFF.

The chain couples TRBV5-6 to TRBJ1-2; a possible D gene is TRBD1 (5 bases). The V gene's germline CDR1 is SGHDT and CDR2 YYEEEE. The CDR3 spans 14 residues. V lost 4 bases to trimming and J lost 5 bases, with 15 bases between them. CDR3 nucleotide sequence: TGTGCCAGCAGCGGTCTTGGGGGGGAGTATGGCTACACCTTC. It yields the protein CASSGLGGEYGYTF.

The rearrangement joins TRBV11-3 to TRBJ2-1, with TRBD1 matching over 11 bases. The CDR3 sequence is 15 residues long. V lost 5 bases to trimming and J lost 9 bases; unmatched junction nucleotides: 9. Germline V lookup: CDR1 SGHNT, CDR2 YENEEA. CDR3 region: CASSHGQGASGEQFF. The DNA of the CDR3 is TGTGCCAGCAGCCACGGACAGGGGGCATCGGGTGAGCAGTTCTTC.

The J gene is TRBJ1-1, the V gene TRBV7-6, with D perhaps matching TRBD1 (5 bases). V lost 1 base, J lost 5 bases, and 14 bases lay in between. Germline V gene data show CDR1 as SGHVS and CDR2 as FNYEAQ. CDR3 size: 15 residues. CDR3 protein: CASSLVVQGWTEAFF. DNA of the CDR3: TGTGCCAGCAGCTTAGTAGTCCAGGGTTGGACTGAAGCTTTCTTT.

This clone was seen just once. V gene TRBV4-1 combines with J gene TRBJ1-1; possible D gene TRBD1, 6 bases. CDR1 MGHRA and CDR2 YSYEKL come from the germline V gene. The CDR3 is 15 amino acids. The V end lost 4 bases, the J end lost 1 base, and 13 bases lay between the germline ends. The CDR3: CASSLSGTSNTEAFF. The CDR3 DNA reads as TGCGCCAGCAGCCTTTCCGGGACATCGAACACTGAAGCTTTCTTT.

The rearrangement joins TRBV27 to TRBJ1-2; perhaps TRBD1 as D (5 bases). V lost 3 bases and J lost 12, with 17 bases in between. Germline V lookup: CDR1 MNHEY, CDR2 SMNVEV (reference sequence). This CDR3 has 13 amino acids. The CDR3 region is CASSFSTGGSNTF. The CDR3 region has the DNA TGTGCCAGCAGTTTCTCCACGGGGGGTAGTAACACCTTC.

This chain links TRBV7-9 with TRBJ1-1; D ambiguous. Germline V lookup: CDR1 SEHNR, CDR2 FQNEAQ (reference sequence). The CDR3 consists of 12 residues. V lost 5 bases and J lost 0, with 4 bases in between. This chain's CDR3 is CASSVMNTEAFF. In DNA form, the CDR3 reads TGTGCCAGCAGCGTAATGAACACTGAAGCTTTCTTT.

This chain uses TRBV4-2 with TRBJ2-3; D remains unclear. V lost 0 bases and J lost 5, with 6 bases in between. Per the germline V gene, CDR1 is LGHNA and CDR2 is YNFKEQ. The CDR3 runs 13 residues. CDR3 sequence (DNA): TGTGCCAGCAGCCAAGAGGTCGGAGATACGCAGTATTTT. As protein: CASSQEVGDTQYF.

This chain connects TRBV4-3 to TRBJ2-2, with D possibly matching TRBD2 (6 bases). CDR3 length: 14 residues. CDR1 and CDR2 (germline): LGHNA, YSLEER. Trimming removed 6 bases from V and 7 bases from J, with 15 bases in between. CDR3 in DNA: TGCGCCAGCAGAAGACTAGACCTGGGCGGGGAGCTGTTTTTT. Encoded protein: CASRRLDLGGELFF.

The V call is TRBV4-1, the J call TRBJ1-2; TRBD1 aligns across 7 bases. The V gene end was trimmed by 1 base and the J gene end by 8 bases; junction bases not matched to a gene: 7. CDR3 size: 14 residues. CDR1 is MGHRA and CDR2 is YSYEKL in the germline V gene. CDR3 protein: CASSQGNRGGGYTF. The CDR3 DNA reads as TGCGCCAGCAGCCAAGGGAACAGGGGCGGCGGCTACACCTTC.

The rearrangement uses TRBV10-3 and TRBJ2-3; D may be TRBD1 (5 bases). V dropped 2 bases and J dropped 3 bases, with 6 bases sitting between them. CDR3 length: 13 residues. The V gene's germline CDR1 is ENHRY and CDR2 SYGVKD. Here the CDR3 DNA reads TGTGCCATCAGTGAGGCAGGGACAGATACGCAGTATTTT. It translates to CAISEAGTDTQYF.

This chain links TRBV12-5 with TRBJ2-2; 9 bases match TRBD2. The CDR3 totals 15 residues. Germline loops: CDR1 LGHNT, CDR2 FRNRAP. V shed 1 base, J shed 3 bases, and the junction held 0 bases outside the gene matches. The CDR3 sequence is CASGLGLADTGELFF. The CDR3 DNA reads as TGTGCTAGTGGTTTGGGACTAGCGGACACCGGGGAGCTGTTTTTT.

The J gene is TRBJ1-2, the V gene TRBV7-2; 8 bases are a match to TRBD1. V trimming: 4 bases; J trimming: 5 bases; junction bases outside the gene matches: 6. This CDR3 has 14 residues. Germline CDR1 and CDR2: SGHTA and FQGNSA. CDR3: CASSWNRGGYGYTF. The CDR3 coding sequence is TGTGCCAGCAGCTGGAACAGGGGGGGGTATGGCTACACCTTC. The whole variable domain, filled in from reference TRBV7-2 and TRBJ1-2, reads GAGVSQSPSNKVTEKGKDVELRCDPISGHTALYWYRQSLGQGLEFLIYFQGNSAPDKSGLPSDRFSAERTGGSVSTLTIQRTQQEDSAVYLCASSWNRGGYGYTFGSGTRLTVV.

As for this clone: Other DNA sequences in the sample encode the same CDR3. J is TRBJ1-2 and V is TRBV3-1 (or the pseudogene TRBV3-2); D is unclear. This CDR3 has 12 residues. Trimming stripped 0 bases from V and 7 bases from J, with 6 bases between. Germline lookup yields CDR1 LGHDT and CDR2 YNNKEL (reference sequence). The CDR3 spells CASSQERGGYTF. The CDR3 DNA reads TGTGCCAGCAGCCAAGAGCGTGGTGGCTACACCTTC.

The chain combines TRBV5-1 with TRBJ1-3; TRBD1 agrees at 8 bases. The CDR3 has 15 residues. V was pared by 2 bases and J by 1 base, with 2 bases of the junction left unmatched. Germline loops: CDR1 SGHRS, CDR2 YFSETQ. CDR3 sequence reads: CASSFQGASGNTIYF. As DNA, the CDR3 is TGCGCCAGCAGCTTCCAGGGGGCATCTGGAAACACCATATATTTT.

The CDR3 sequence: CASSLKTGLGKQFF. The CDR3 coding sequence is TGTGCCAGCAGCTTAAAGACCGGACTCGGCAAGCAGTTCTTC. The V gene is TRBV11-2, the J gene TRBJ2-1, with D possibly being TRBD2 (5 bases). From germline, CDR1 is SGHAT and CDR2 FQNNGV. The CDR3 is made up of 14 amino acids. V was pared by 2 bases and J by 11 bases, with 16 bases between.

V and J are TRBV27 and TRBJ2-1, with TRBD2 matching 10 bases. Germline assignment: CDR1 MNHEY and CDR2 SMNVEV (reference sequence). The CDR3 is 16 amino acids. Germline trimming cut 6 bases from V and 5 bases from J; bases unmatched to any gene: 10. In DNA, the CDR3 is TGTGCCAGCAGCCCAGCCGGGACTAGCGCCCACAATGAGCAGTTCTTC. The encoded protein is CASSPAGTSAHNEQFF.

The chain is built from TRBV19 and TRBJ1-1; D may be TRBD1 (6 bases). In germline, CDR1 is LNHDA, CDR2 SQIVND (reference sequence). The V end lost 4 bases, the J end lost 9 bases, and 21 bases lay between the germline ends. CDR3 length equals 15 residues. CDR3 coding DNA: TGTGCCAGTAGTACGTTGCCCGGACAGCCCCTCAAAGCTTTCTTT. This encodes CASSTLPGQPLKAFF. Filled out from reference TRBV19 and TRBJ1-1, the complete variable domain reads DGGITQSPKYLFRKEGQNVTLSCEQNLNHDAMYWYRQDPGQGLRLIYYSQIVNDFQKGDIAEGYSVSREKKESFPLTVTSAQKNPTAFYLCASSTLPGQPLKAFFGQGTRLTVV.

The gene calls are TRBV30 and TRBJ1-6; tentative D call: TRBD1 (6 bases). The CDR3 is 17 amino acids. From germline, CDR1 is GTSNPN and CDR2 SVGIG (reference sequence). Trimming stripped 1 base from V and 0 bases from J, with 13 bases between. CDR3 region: CAWSDPTGLSYNSPLHF. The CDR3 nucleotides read TGTGCCTGGAGTGATCCGACAGGTCTCTCCTATAATTCACCCCTCCACTTT.

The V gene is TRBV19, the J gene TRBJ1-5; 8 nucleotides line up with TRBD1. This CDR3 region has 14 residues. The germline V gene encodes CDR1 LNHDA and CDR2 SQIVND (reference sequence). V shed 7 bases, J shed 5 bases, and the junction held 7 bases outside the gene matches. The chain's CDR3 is CASNDRTGHQPQHF. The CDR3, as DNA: TGTGCCAGTAACGATCGGACAGGGCATCAGCCCCAGCATTTT.

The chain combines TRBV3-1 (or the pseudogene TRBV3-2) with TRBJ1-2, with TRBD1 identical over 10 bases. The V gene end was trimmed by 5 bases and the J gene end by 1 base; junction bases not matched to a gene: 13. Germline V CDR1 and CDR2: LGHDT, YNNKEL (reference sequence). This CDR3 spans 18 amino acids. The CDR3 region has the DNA TGTGCCAGCAGCTCACCTGACAGGGGGCGCGGGGATAACTATGGCTACACCTTC. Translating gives CASSSPDRGRGDNYGYTF.

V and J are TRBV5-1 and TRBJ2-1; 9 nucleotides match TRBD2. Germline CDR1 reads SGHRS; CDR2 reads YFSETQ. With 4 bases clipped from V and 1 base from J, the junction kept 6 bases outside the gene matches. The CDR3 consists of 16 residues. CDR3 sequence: CASSLGTSTSYNEQFF. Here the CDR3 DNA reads TGCGCCAGCAGCCTAGGGACTAGCACATCCTACAATGAGCAGTTCTTC.

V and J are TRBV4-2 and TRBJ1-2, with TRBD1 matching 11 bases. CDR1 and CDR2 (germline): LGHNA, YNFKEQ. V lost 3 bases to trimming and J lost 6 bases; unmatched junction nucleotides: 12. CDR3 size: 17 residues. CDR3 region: CASSQGGQGASVNGYTF. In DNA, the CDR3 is TGTGCCAGCAGCCAGGGAGGACAGGGGGCTTCTGTGAATGGCTACACCTTC.